This passage covers 18 T cell receptor beta chains from one sample sequenced in a study of shared clonotypes between healthy human individuals. Assay used: immunoSEQ multiplex PCR; TCRdb lists only in-frame clones, some missing. The repertoire holds about 690,000 clones, with less than 95% as singletons. The specimen sequenced was memory CD8+ T cells from PBMCs. Subset of the sample: CD45RO+ cells pooled with CCR7-negative TemRA cells. These receptor sequences come from a man aged 18 to 35 in good health. Some clones in this sample may be carry-over from other donors' samples.

The V gene is TRBV6-1, the J gene TRBJ2-1; the match to TRBD2 covers 8 bases. Germline trimming cut 6 bases from V and 4 bases from J; bases unmatched to any gene: 8. CDR3 length: 15 residues. CDR1 is MNHNS and CDR2 is SASEGT in the germline V gene. CDR3 nucleotides: TGTGCCAGCAGAGTAAGACGGGGGGGATACAATGAGCAGTTCTTC. Protein product: CASRVRRGGYNEQFF.

The chain couples TRBV4-3 to TRBJ1-5, with D possibly being TRBD1 (5 bases). Looked up from germline, CDR1 is LGHNA and CDR2 is YSLEER. CDR3 length: 18 residues. V gave up 4 bases and J gave up 4 bases, with 23 bases separating them. CDR3 sequence: CASSRAFGGGKENQPQHF. The CDR3 bases are TGCGCCAGCAGCCGGGCCTTTGGGGGGGGTAAGGAAAATCAGCCCCAGCATTTT.

The chain uses TRBV28 and TRBJ1-5, with D possibly being TRBD1 (5 bases). The CDR3 length is 14 residues. The V gene lost 3 bases and the J gene lost 3 bases, with 9 bases spanning the gap. The germline V gene encodes CDR1 MDHEN and CDR2 SYDVKM. CDR3 coding DNA: TGTGCCAGCAGTTTCAGGGTGAACAATCAGCCCCAGCATTTT. Its protein is CASSFRVNNQPQHF. Together with reference TRBV28 and TRBJ1-5, the CDR3 gives the full variable domain: DVKVTQSSRYLVKRTGEKVFLECVQDMDHENMFWYRQDPGLGLRLIYFSYDVKMKEKGDIPEGYSVSREKKERFSLILESASTNQTSMYLCASSFRVNNQPQHFGDGTRLSIL.

As to this clone: The same CDR3 is also encoded by other DNA sequences in this sample. This chain links TRBV19 with TRBJ2-7, with D tentatively TRBD2 (6 bases). Trimming took off 6 bases at V and 4 bases at J, with 16 bases between the two ends. This CDR3 has 14 amino acids. Germline V CDR1 and CDR2: LNHDA, SQIVND (reference sequence). CDR3 protein: CASSAGTGTYEQYF. The CDR3 coding sequence is TGTGCCAGTAGCGCCGGGACGGGGACTTACGAGCAGTACTTC.

V is TRBV19 and J is TRBJ1-5; 11 nucleotides match TRBD1. CDR3 size: 15 residues. After removal of 5 bases from V and 6 bases from J, the junction contained 6 bases not matched to a gene. The germline V gene has CDR1 LNHDA and CDR2 SQIVND (reference sequence). This CDR3 reads CASSDGQGARQPQHF. CDR3 sequence (DNA): TGTGCCAGTAGTGACGGACAGGGGGCGCGTCAGCCCCAGCATTTT.

With respect to this clone: Other DNA sequences within the sample encode an identical CDR3. The chain is built from TRBV28 and TRBJ1-1, with D maybe TRBD1 (5 bases). CDR3 length equals 13 residues. Per the germline V gene, CDR1 is MDHEN and CDR2 is SYDVKM. Trimming shortened V by 6 bases and J by 5 bases, and 13 bases separated the two germline ends. Here the CDR3 reads CASSLHRGTEAFF. CDR3 coding DNA: TGTGCCAGCAGCCTACACCGGGGGACTGAAGCTTTCTTT.

This clone was counted only a few times. The V gene is TRBV10-1, the J gene TRBJ1-1; D call uncertain. Trimming cost V 7 bases and J 10 bases, with 7 bases left between them. Germline V gene sequence: CDR1 WNHNN, CDR2 SYGVQD (reference sequence). The CDR3 is 9 residues long. CDR3 sequence reads: CASIRGAFF. The CDR3 DNA follows: TGCGCCAGCATCCGGGGAGCTTTCTTT.

J is TRBJ2-7 and V is TRBV28, with 13 bases matching TRBD2. Germline CDR1 MDHEN, CDR2 SYDVKM. V shed 6 bases, J shed 5 bases, and the junction held 13 bases outside the gene matches. This CDR3 contains 17 residues. In DNA form, the CDR3 reads TGTGCCAGCAGCCTGGAGGAGACTAGCGGGAGGTGGAACGAGCAGTACTTC. Translating it yields CASSLEETSGRWNEQYF.

Points on this clone: Germline is not matched at one junction end, which may reflect a read error. The V call is TRBV28, the J call TRBJ2-3; tentatively, D is TRBD1 (6 bases). The CDR3 spans 14 residues. Germline values: CDR1 MDHEN, CDR2 SYDVKM. As DNA, the CDR3 is TGTGCCAGCAGTTGGCAGGGGAGCATAGATACGCAGTATTTT. Translating gives CASSWQGSIDTQYF.

The chain has TRBV7-9 and TRBJ2-1; 8 bases align to TRBD2. The V gene end was trimmed by 5 bases and the J gene end by 5 bases; junction bases not matched to a gene: 11. Germline-derived CDR1 and CDR2 are SEHNR and FQNEAQ (reference sequence). CDR3 length: 16 residues. The CDR3 loop reads CASSRVRLAPHNEQFF. CDR3 DNA: TGTGCCAGCAGCCGGGTGAGACTAGCGCCGCACAATGAGCAGTTCTTC.

The J gene is TRBJ2-3, the V gene TRBV27; 8 bases line up with TRBD1. Looked up from germline, CDR1 is MNHEY and CDR2 is SMNVEV (reference sequence). The CDR3 extends over 17 amino acids. V gave up 6 bases and J gave up 5 bases; unmatched junction bases: 16. The CDR3 sequence: CASSQSYQGAYKDTQYF. For the CDR3, the DNA is TGTGCCAGCAGCCAATCCTACCAGGGGGCCTACAAAGATACGCAGTATTTT.

V usage is TRBV11-3 and J usage is TRBJ2-2; D gene uncertain. The germline V gene encodes CDR1 SGHNT and CDR2 YENEEA. V lost 5 bases, J lost 5 bases, and 9 bases lay in between. The CDR3 has 13 amino acids. CDR3 amino acids: CASSPGTTGELFF. CDR3 DNA: TGTGCCAGCAGCCCCGGAACAACCGGGGAGCTGTTTTTT.

The chain recombines TRBV19 with TRBJ2-4; D remains unclear. The V gene's germline CDR1 is LNHDA and CDR2 SQIVND (reference sequence). The CDR3 spans 13 residues. Trimming left V 5 bases short and J 0 bases short, with 5 bases between. CDR3 sequence reads: CASSRLAKNIQYF. The CDR3 coding sequence is TGTGCCAGTAGTCGACTAGCCAAAAACATTCAGTACTTC.

The count of this clone is one. The chain uses TRBV10-3 and TRBJ2-7, with D tentatively TRBD1 (6 bases). The germline V gene has CDR1 ENHRY and CDR2 SYGVKD. Trimming cost V 9 bases and J 0 bases, with 12 bases left between them. The CDR3 spans 13 residues. The CDR3 nucleotides are TGTGCCATTTCCCCGGACAGCTCCTACGAGCAGTACTTC. This gives the protein CAISPDSSYEQYF.

This chain joins TRBV11-2 and TRBJ1-1; a weak D match, TRBD1 (6 bases). Per germline, CDR1 SGHAT and CDR2 FQNNGV. The V end was cut by 6 bases, the J end by 0 bases, with 26 bases between. CDR3 length: 19 amino acids. The CDR3 region is CASSPRSGTRGSMNTEAFF. The CDR3 DNA follows: TGTGCCAGCAGTCCTCGGTCCGGGACAAGGGGCTCAATGAACACTGAAGCTTTCTTT.

This clone was observed a handful of times. The chain is built from TRBV7-9 and TRBJ1-4; TRBD1 might be the D (5 bases). V shed 6 bases and J shed 8 bases, with 16 bases lying between them. Germline V gives CDR1 SEHNR, CDR2 FQNEAQ (reference sequence). There are 14 residues in the CDR3. In DNA form, the CDR3 reads TGTGCCAGCAGGCCGGACGGGGGAAGAGAAAAACTGTTTTTT. It is translated as CASRPDGGREKLFF.

The V and J genes are TRBV11-3 and TRBJ2-1; 8 bases line up with TRBD2. CDR3 size: 15 residues. The germline V gene has CDR1 SGHNT and CDR2 YENEEA. The J segment lost 6 bases and the V segment lost 0 bases, leaving 4 bases of the junction unmatched. CDR3 loop: CASSLDRTSLNEQFF. The DNA for the CDR3 is TGTGCCAGCAGCTTAGATAGGACTAGCCTCAATGAGCAGTTCTTC.

The chain employs TRBV4-3 and TRBJ1-2; a possible D gene is TRBD1 (5 bases). The CDR3 is 15 amino acids. The ends were cut back, 7 bases at V and 3 bases at J, with 18 bases in the middle. The germline CDR1 and CDR2 sequences are LGHNA and YSLEER. The CDR3 sequence is CASIRDSGLDYGYTF. The DNA of the CDR3 is TGCGCCAGCATAAGGGACTCGGGTCTGGACTATGGCTACACCTTC.